This T cell receptor (beta chain) emerged from a study of beta chain features in type 1 diabetes. Overall study: Healthy donors and patients showed comparable age, gender and cell yields.

As to this clone: The antigen is undetermined.

Expressed TCRB transcripts got sequenced, as all isolated RNA was reverse transcribed. Naive, central memory and regulatory T cell samples came to a mean of around 3.3 million reads. Assay: immunoSEQ multiplex PCR; the TCRdb copy retains only in-frame clones and omits some. The table lists over 500,000 clones, 15% of them singletons, with about 0.097% in the top ten. Study-wide results and limits: Moderate but significant shortening of TCRB CDR3s was recorded in all four CD4+ subsets from Type 1 diabetes patients.

V lost 0 bases and J 5 bases, leaving 14 bases between the germline ends. The length of the CDR3 is 16 residues. Germline V CDR1 and CDR2: MGHRA, YSYEKL. The sample taken for sequencing was naive CD4+ T cells from blood. The clonotype comes from a man aged 18 to 35 in good health. The chain is built from TRBV4-1 and TRBJ2-4; D could derive from TRBD1 or TRBD2 (5 bases each). CDR3 coding DNA: TGCGCCAGCAGCCAAGATCGGGTGGGGGTCGAAAACATTCAGTACTTC. This sequence encodes CASSQDRVGVENIQYF.